This T cell receptor beta chain was found in a study of blood T cell repertoires in COVID-19. On the study more broadly: Whether acute or convalescent, the COVID-19 samples came from the United States, Italy and Spain.

Germline V gene data show CDR1 as LNHDA and CDR2 as SQIVND (reference sequence). V lost 0 bases and J lost 7; bases outside the gene matches: 11. The CDR3 runs to 16 residues. Produced via immunoSEQ multiplex PCR; TCRdb's table is partial and in-frame only. The sample holds about 330,000 clones, around 87% seen once. Sequencing used PBMCs or T cells enriched from blood (not recorded which). The V and J genes are TRBV19 and TRBJ1-2; TRBD1 aligns across 7 bases. The source is a woman aged 25 to 39 who had recovered from COVID-19. The CDR3 region is CASSIDLGQPTSGYTF. CDR3 bases: TGTGCCAGTAGTATAGATTTGGGACAGCCCACTAGTGGCTACACCTTC.